Listed here are 24 T cell receptor beta chains from one sample, sequenced in a study of tissue T cells after allogeneic stem cell transplantation. The data were produced by immunoSEQ multiplex PCR, yet TCRdb's version contains in-frame clones alone and is incomplete. The sample lists more than 45,000 clones; roughly 73% were seen once. The sequencing sample was made of sorted cells pooled from one or two spleens. All receptors derive from a pool of C57BL/6 mice in good health.

Of note for this clone: Genes here carry mouse names. The CDR3 end is not reached by the read, which stops 1 residue before it; the germline J gene fills it in. Other DNA sequences in this sample translate to the same CDR3. The chain carries TRBV19 and TRBJ2-7; 11 bases are a match to TRBD2. V lost 4 bases, J lost 0 bases, and 3 bases stayed unmatched. The CDR3 contains 15 residues. Germline V gene sequence: CDR1 FNHDT, CDR2 SITEND (reference sequence). CDR3 sequence reads: CASSRLGGSSYEQYF. The CDR3 bases that were read are TGTGCCAGCAGTCGACTGGGGGGGAGCTCCTATGAACAGTAC.

Concerning this clone: All gene names here are mouse names. The read gets to within 1 residue of the CDR3 end, and the germline J gene fills in the rest. V usage is TRBV31 and J usage is TRBJ2-3; D remains ambiguous. Germline CDR1 GKSSPN, CDR2 SITVG. The germline V and J ends were trimmed by 5 bases and 0 bases, with 12 bases remaining between them. The CDR3 has 14 amino acids. Incomplete CDR3 DNA: TGTGCCTGGGACCCCGGTTCTAGTGCAGAAACGCTGTAT. This sequence encodes CAWDPGSSAETLY. The entire CDR3 reads CAWDPGSSAETLYF.

This clone was seen a handful of times. Genes and germline are mouse. The CDR3 extends 1 residue past the end of the read, so its final part is completed from the germline J gene. The gene calls are TRBV29 and TRBJ1-3; 8 bases are a match to TRBD1. After removal of 5 bases from V and 4 bases from J, the junction contained 4 bases not matched to a gene. The CDR3 loop spans 14 amino acids. Germline CDR1 is MSHET and CDR2 is SYDVDS. The CDR3 protein is CASSRTGWGNTLYF. The covered CDR3 bases are TGTGCTAGCAGTCGGACAGGGTGGGGAAATACGCTCTAT.

As regards this clone: Gene names follow the mouse nomenclature. The CDR3 end is not reached by the read, which stops 1 residue before it; the germline J gene fills it in. The rearrangement links TRBV2 to TRBJ1-6; TRBD1 matches at 8 bases. TRBJ1-6 is reported as an ORF; its role is uncertain. This CDR3 spans 15 amino acids. The germline V gene encodes CDR1 LGHNA and CDR2 YSYQKL. V shed 0 bases and J 8 bases; nucleotides not matched to a gene: 3. The part of the CDR3 DNA that was read is TGTGCCAGCAGCCAAGATCAGGGGGCTGATTCGCCCCTCTAC. Protein sequence: CASSQDQGADSPLY. The full CDR3 protein reads CASSQDQGADSPLYF.

With regard to this clone: Germline and genes here are mouse. The read is 1 residue too short to cover the CDR3 end, so that end is filled in from the germline J gene. The genes are TRBV13-2 and TRBJ2-3, with TRBD2 matching over 9 bases. Germline V gene data show CDR1 as NNHNN and CDR2 as SYGAGS (reference sequence). CDR3 size: 16 residues. V dropped 1 base and J dropped 1; count of bases not matched to a gene: 4. The chain's CDR3 is CASGDTLGGGAETLYF. Partial CDR3 DNA: TGTGCCAGCGGTGATACACTGGGGGGTGGTGCAGAAACGCTGTAT.

Remarks on this clone: Any gene name here is a mouse gene name. The CDR3 sequence is CASSFSGGSYEQYF. Incomplete CDR3 DNA: TGTGCCAGCAGCTTCTCTGGGGGGTCCTATGAACAGTAC. V and J are TRBV3 and TRBJ2-7; 8 bases match TRBD2. The read ends 1 residue shy of where the CDR3 ends; the end is completed using the germline J gene. Germline-derived CDR1 and CDR2 are SNHLY and FYNGKV (reference sequence). CDR3 size: 14 residues. The V and J ends lost 3 bases and 1 base, in that order; junction bases with no gene match: 2.

Comments on this clone: Any gene name here is a mouse gene name. The CDR3 sequence: CASSLGLGDYEQYF. Incomplete CDR3 DNA: TGTGCCAGCAGTCTGGGACTGGGGGATTATGAACAGTAC. The rearrangement uses TRBV26 and TRBJ2-7; 10 bases match TRBD2. The read terminates 1 residue before the CDR3 end, so the remaining end is supplied by the germline J gene. J lost 4 bases, V lost 2 bases, and 2 bases had no gene match. Germline lookup yields CDR1 KGHPV and CDR2 FQNQEV (reference sequence). The length of the CDR3 is 14 residues.

As for this clone: Germline and genes here are mouse. The read terminates 1 residue before the CDR3 end, so the remaining end is supplied by the germline J gene. This rearrangement joins TRBV13-2 to TRBJ2-5; 8 positions agree with TRBD2. The CDR3 loop spans 14 amino acids. CDR1 and CDR2 (germline): NNHNN, SYGAGS (reference sequence). The V and J ends lost 2 bases and 2 bases, in that order; junction bases with no gene match: 1. CDR3 bases read: TGTGCCAGCGGTGACTGGGGGGCCCAAGACACCCAGTAC. Amino acid sequence: CASGDWGAQDTQY. The full CDR3 is CASGDWGAQDTQYF.

For this clone: The listed genes are named as in mouse. The identical CDR3 is also encoded by other nucleotide sequences in the sample. The CDR3 reads CASSLGGNTEVFF. Partial CDR3 DNA: TGTGCCAGCAGCTTAGGGGGTAACACAGAAGTCTTC. The chain is built from TRBV3 and TRBJ1-1; D ambiguous. The read stops 1 residue short of the end of the CDR3; the missing end is completed from the germline J gene. Trimming removed 1 base from V and 2 bases from J, with 5 bases in between. The CDR3 consists of 13 residues. In germline, CDR1 is SNHLY, CDR2 FYNGKV (reference sequence).

Of note for this clone: Each gene name is a mouse one. Read sequence stops 1 residue before the CDR3 end, and the germline J gene provides the missing end. V usage is TRBV14 and J usage is TRBJ1-4, with 11 positions matching TRBD1. The J segment lost 6 bases and the V segment lost 4 bases, leaving 5 bases of the junction unmatched. The CDR3 has 15 amino acids. From germline, CDR1 is SGHDT and CDR2 FRDEAV. The CDR3 sequence: CASSRGTGGHERLFF. The CDR3 bases that were read are TGTGCCAGCAGTCGAGGGACAGGGGGTCACGAAAGATTATTT. The full variable domain, its missing parts supplied by reference TRBV14 and TRBJ1-4, is EAGVTQSPRYAVLQEGQAVSFWCDPISGHDTLYWYQQPRDQGPQLLVYFRDEAVIDNSQLPSDRFSAVRPKGTNSTLKIQSAKQGDTATYLCASSRGTGGHERLFFGHGTKLSVL.

Only a few counts were recorded for this clone. Gene names are the mouse ones. With the read ending 1 residue before the CDR3 end, the germline J gene is used to fill in that end. The J gene is TRBJ1-5, the V gene TRBV19; D is uncertain. This CDR3 has 11 residues. The V end was cut by 3 bases, the J end by 2 bases, with 0 bases between. From germline, CDR1 is FNHDT and CDR2 SITEND (reference sequence). Incomplete CDR3 DNA: TGTGCCAGCAGTAACAACCAGGCTCCGCTT. Translated, it gives CASSNNQAPL. The entire CDR3 sequence reads CASSNNQAPLF.

This clone appeared a few times. The gene symbols are mouse symbols. Read coverage stops 1 residue before the CDR3 terminus; the germline J gene supplies the remainder. The rearrangement uses TRBV31 and TRBJ2-7; the D is unclear. This CDR3 comprises 13 residues. Germline-derived CDR1 and CDR2 are GKSSPN and SITVG. The germline V and J ends were trimmed by 0 bases and 0 bases, with 6 bases remaining between them. The CDR3 protein is CAWSLLDSYEQYF. The CDR3 bases that were read are TGTGCCTGGAGTCTCCTGGACTCCTATGAACAGTAC.

A note on this clone: Gene names are mouse gene names. The read gets to within 1 residue of the CDR3 end, and the germline J gene fills in the rest. The chain carries TRBV16 and TRBJ2-5; the D is unclear. Germline V CDR1 and CDR2: SGHSA, FRNQAP. This CDR3 contains 13 residues. Trimming took 3 bases from V and 0 from J, leaving 4 bases between them. The CDR3 reads CASSFHNQDTQYF. The part of the CDR3 DNA that was read is TGTGCAAGCAGCTTTCATAACCAAGACACCCAGTAC.

With regard to this clone: The listed genes are named as in mouse. The observed sequence ends 1 residue before the CDR3 terminus, with the missing tail filled in from the germline J gene. The rearrangement links TRBV19 to TRBJ1-4; TRBD1 matches at 8 bases. This CDR3 has 15 residues. J was trimmed by 2 bases and V by 6 bases; bases with no gene match: 6. Germline V gene data show CDR1 as FNHDT and CDR2 as SITEND (reference sequence). The CDR3 region is CASNQGARSNERLFF. Partial CDR3 DNA: TGTGCCAGCAATCAGGGGGCGCGATCCAACGAAAGATTATTT.

This clone was recorded once. Its ends do not fully match the called genes, so a read error is possible. Gene names and germline match the mouse. The CDR3 goes on 1 residue after the read ends, and that part is filled in from the germline J gene. J is TRBJ1-4 and V is TRBV5, with 9 bases that match TRBD1. The CDR3 is made up of 16 amino acids. Germline V gene data show CDR1 as LGHNA and CDR2 as YNLKQL (reference sequence). The DNA read from the CDR3 is TGTGCCGGCAGCCAAGAGAAGGGACAGGGAAACGAAAGATTATTT. Its translation is CAGSQEKGQGNERLF. The full CDR3 protein reads CAGSQEKGQGNERLFF.

Comment on this clone: Each gene name is a mouse one. The read is 1 residue too short to cover the CDR3 end, so that end is filled in from the germline J gene. V is TRBV2 and J is TRBJ2-4; TRBD1 matches 8 bases. J lost 3 bases, V lost 1 base, and 0 bases had no gene match. The CDR3 has 14 amino acids. In germline, CDR1 is LGHNA, CDR2 YSYQKL. The sequenced CDR3 bases are TGTGCCAGCAGCCAAGCAGGGGGCCAAAACACCTTGTAC. It specifies CASSQAGGQNTLY. The whole CDR3 sequence reads CASSQAGGQNTLYF.

On this clone itself: The listed genes are named as in mouse. Read sequence stops 1 residue before the CDR3 end, and the germline J gene provides the missing end. The chain recombines TRBV3 with TRBJ2-7; tentatively, D is TRBD2 (5 bases). V was cut by 0 bases and J by 5 bases, with 5 bases left in between. The germline V gene has CDR1 SNHLY and CDR2 FYNGKV (reference sequence). This CDR3 is built from 12 residues. The DNA read from the CDR3 is TGTGCCAGCAGCTTAGCACTGGATGAACAGTAC. It codes for CASSLALDEQY. From start to end, the CDR3 is CASSLALDEQYF.

On this clone itself: The germline and genes are mouse ones. From the germline J gene comes the end of the CDR3, since the read stops 1 residue before it. V gene TRBV2 combines with J gene TRBJ2-1; 11 nucleotides align to TRBD2. Trimming removed 6 bases from V and 0 bases from J; junction bases left unmatched: 4. The CDR3 consists of 16 residues. Looked up from germline, CDR1 is LGHNA and CDR2 is YSYQKL. CDR3 protein: CASRTGGVYNYAEQFF. The covered CDR3 bases are TGTGCCAGCAGGACTGGGGGGGTTTATAACTATGCTGAGCAGTTC.

A remark on this clone: Germline and genes here are mouse. The CDR3 goes on 1 residue after the read ends, and that part is filled in from the germline J gene. The gene calls are TRBV3 and TRBJ2-3; the D call may be TRBD1 or TRBD2 (5 bases each). The CDR3 is 13 amino acids. From germline, CDR1 is SNHLY and CDR2 FYNGKV (reference sequence). The V gene lost 5 bases and the J gene lost 6 bases, with 12 bases spanning the gap. The DNA read from the CDR3 is TGTGCCAGCAGCCCCTCGGGGGTTGAAACGCTGTAT. Its translation is CASSPSGVETLY. The full CDR3 sequence reads CASSPSGVETLYF.

This clone was seen a handful of times. Here the gene names and germline are mouse. Sequencing ends 1 residue short of the CDR3 end; the germline J gene provides the rest. This chain joins TRBV13-2 and TRBJ2-7, with TRBD1 matching over 7 bases. The V segment lost 0 bases and the J segment 5 bases; nucleotides outside the gene matches: 2. Germline loops: CDR1 NNHNN, CDR2 SYGAGS (reference sequence). CDR3 size: 13 residues. This CDR3 reads CASGDGQGHEQYF. Partial CDR3 DNA: TGTGCCAGCGGTGATGGACAGGGCCATGAACAGTAC.

Turning to this clone: The listed genes are named as in mouse. This CDR3 reads CASSPQGGGTGQLYF. The DNA read from the CDR3 is TGTGCCAGCAGCCCCCAAGGGGGAGGCACCGGGCAGCTCTAC. The V and J genes are TRBV2 and TRBJ2-2, with TRBD1 as a possible D gene (6 bases). The missing CDR3 end, 1 residue past where the read stops, is filled in from the germline J gene. CDR3 size: 15 residues. Per the germline V gene, CDR1 is LGHNA and CDR2 is YSYQKL. V was shortened by 4 bases and J by 4 bases, with 13 bases between the two germline ends.

As for this clone: Mouse gene names apply. The sequenced fragment ends 1 residue before the CDR3 boundary, so the rest is inferred from the germline J gene. The V and J genes are TRBV16 and TRBJ2-2; 10 bases agree with TRBD2. Unmatched junction bases numbered 1, after V lost 0 bases and J lost 6 bases. Germline CDR1 is SGHSA and CDR2 is FRNQAP. CDR3 length equals 15 residues. This chain's CDR3 is CASSLDWGGPGQLYF. The CDR3 bases that were read are TGTGCAAGCAGCTTAGACTGGGGGGGCCCCGGGCAGCTCTAC.

Comments on this clone: These gene names are mouse names. The sequenced CDR3 bases are TGCACCTGCAGTGCAGATTCTGAACAGTAC. It translates to CTCSADSEQY. The full CDR3 protein reads CTCSADSEQYF. V gene TRBV1 combines with J gene TRBJ2-7, with no clear D. Read coverage stops 1 residue before the CDR3 terminus; the germline J gene supplies the remainder. This CDR3 is built from 11 residues. Germline V gene sequence: CDR1 NSQYPW, CDR2 LRSPGD (reference sequence). V dropped 0 bases and J dropped 6 bases, with 3 bases sitting between them.

Notes on this clone: Any gene name here is a mouse gene name. The read finishes 1 residue shy of the CDR3 end, and the germline J gene is used to complete it. The rearrangement uses TRBV31 and TRBJ2-3; TRBD2 matches 8 bases. Trimming took 1 base from V and 0 from J; bases not matched to a gene: 3. CDR3 size: 15 residues. The germline V gene encodes CDR1 GKSSPN and CDR2 SITVG. The part of the CDR3 DNA that was read is TGTGCCTGGAGTCAGGACTGGGTTAGTGCAGAAACGCTGTAT. Its protein product is CAWSQDWVSAETLY. The complete CDR3 reads CAWSQDWVSAETLYF. The full variable domain, in which reference TRBV31 and TRBJ2-3 provide the parts outside the CDR3, is AQTIHQWPVAEIKAVGSPLSLGCTIKGKSSPNLYWYWQATGGTLQQLFYSITVGQVESVVQLNLSASRPKDDQFILSTEKLLLSHSGFYLCAWSQDWVSAETLYFGSGTRLTVL.